This T cell receptor beta chain appears in the sequencing data of a study of breast tumors, draining lymph nodes, adjacent tissues. Breast cancer patients provided tissue from their axillary draining lymph nodes. This clonotype was counted at least ten times. What it recognizes is unknown. TCRdb passed the multiplex PCR reads through MiXCR, listing each CDR3 protein once. This sample has 85,000 to 120,000 distinct CDR3 sequences, with 30% found just once. Regarding the study as a whole: Luminal-like breast cancer showed significantly higher tumor–nontumor repertoire similarity than basal-like. Tumor repertoires ranked between lymph nodes and nontumor tissue in diversity, with V and J gene preferences.

Material: axillary lymph node tissue. This sequence originates from a female donor with breast cancer. Some clones in this sample may be carry-over from other donors' samples.

Here the CDR3 DNA reads TGTGCCAGCAGTGACGGCACAGATACGCAGTATTTT. It specifies CASSDGTDTQYF. The gene calls are TRBV2 and TRBJ2-3, with D uncertain. The CDR3 is 12 amino acids. Germline values: CDR1 SNHLY, CDR2 FYNNEI. The V gene lost 3 bases and the J gene lost 1 base, with 2 bases spanning the gap.